This note documents a single TCR beta chain sequence. The antigen remains undetermined. The sample originates from a study of coeliac disease. Study summary: Coeliac patients had active, refractory type I, or gluten-free-diet-controlled disease. Regarding the study as a whole: Largely private TRB repertoires meant most sequences were sample-unique. Intraepithelial and lamina propria fractions were not highly pure. In active celiac disease, intraepithelial and lamina propria TRB and TRG repertoires were less clonal than controls.

This CDR3 region has 15 residues. The germline V and J ends were trimmed by 1 base and 0 bases, with 8 bases remaining between them. The germline gives CDR1 SNHLY, CDR2 FYNNEI. This table comes from immunoSEQ multiplex PCR, and its TCRdb copy is limited to in-frame clones, with some not included. The data show 4,000 to 4,500 clones, with about three quarters seen just once and roughly 10% held by the top ten. One frozen approximately 490,000-cell aliquot per fraction was sequenced. This TCR derives from a woman younger than 35 with active celiac disease. This chain links TRBV2 with TRBJ2-3, with D possibly being TRBD2 (6 bases). Sequencing was done on a sample of intraepithelial lymphocytes from the gut. The chain's CDR3 is CASSEGGDSTDTQYF. The CDR3, as DNA: TGTGCCAGCAGTGAAGGGGGGGATAGCACAGATACGCAGTATTTT.